The 17 T cell receptor beta chains below come from one sample, sequenced in a study of blood T cell repertoires in COVID-19. The data were produced by immunoSEQ multiplex PCR, yet TCRdb's version contains in-frame clones alone and is incomplete. In the table there are more than 80,000 clones, about two thirds of which are singletons. Sequenced sample: peripheral blood. These receptors all come from a human donor with acute or convalescent COVID-19. The donor label of this sample is uncertain.

The V gene is TRBV24-1, the J gene TRBJ2-1; 7 positions agree with TRBD2. Trimming removed 4 bases from V and 12 bases from J; junction bases left unmatched: 5. Germline CDR1 reads KGHDR; CDR2 reads SFDVKD. The CDR3 has 12 residues. The CDR3 coding sequence is TGTGCCACCAGTGACCGGGGGGAGGGGCAGTTCTTC. It encodes CATSDRGEGQFF.

This chain joins TRBV28 and TRBJ1-2; weak D call: TRBD1 (6 bases). Germline V gene sequence: CDR1 MDHEN, CDR2 SYDVKM. Trimming shortened V by 5 bases and J by 4 bases, and 14 bases separated the two germline ends. The CDR3 is 14 residues long. DNA for the CDR3: TGTGCCAGCAGTGGCAGGGGTAGCCCCTATGGCTACACCTTC. Amino acid sequence: CASSGRGSPYGYTF.

The chain carries TRBV4-2 and TRBJ2-2; 9 bases align to TRBD1. The V gene end was trimmed by 2 bases and the J gene end by 4 bases; junction bases not matched to a gene: 2. Germline CDR1 reads LGHNA; CDR2 reads YNFKEQ. The CDR3 is 15 residues long. The CDR3 bases are TGTGCCAGCAGCCAACCGGGACAGGGCACCGGGGAGCTGTTTTTT. Amino acid sequence: CASSQPGQGTGELFF.

This chain uses TRBV3-1 (or the pseudogene TRBV3-2) with TRBJ2-1, with TRBD1 matching over 10 bases. The CDR3 sequence is 16 residues long. Unmatched junction bases numbered 3, after V lost 3 bases and J lost 1 base. Per germline, CDR1 LGHDT and CDR2 YNNKEL (reference sequence). The CDR3 is CASSHPGQGSYNEQFF. The CDR3 DNA is TGTGCCAGCAGCCATCCGGGACAGGGGTCCTACAATGAGCAGTTCTTC.

The table lists this clone with a few counts. The chain links TRBV5-1 to TRBJ2-5; 10 positions agree with TRBD1. There are 13 residues in the CDR3. Germline CDR1 is SGHRS and CDR2 is YFSETQ. The J segment lost 4 bases and the V segment lost 3 bases, leaving 0 bases of the junction unmatched. DNA of the CDR3: TGCGCCAGCAGCTGGACAGGGGGAGAGACCCAGTACTTC. Translating it yields CASSWTGGETQYF.

The chain combines TRBV6-6 with TRBJ2-7; the match to TRBD1 covers 8 bases. This CDR3 contains 14 residues. The V gene end was trimmed by 7 bases and the J gene end by 3 bases; junction bases not matched to a gene: 8. Germline V CDR1 and CDR2: MNHNY, SVGAGI (reference sequence). The DNA for the CDR3 is TGTGCCAGCACCTCCGGGACAGGCATCTACGAGCAGTACTTC. Its protein product is CASTSGTGIYEQYF.

The CDR3 DNA reads as TGTGCCAGCAGCTGGGGACAGGGCCACGAGCAGTACTTC. As protein: CASSWGQGHEQYF. The V and J genes are TRBV7-2 and TRBJ2-7; 9 bases fit TRBD1. CDR1 and CDR2 (germline): SGHTA, FQGNSA. The CDR3 covers 13 residues. The V segment lost 4 bases and the J segment 5 bases; nucleotides outside the gene matches: 3.

The chain links TRBV24-1 to TRBJ2-7, with 8 bases fitting TRBD1. This CDR3 has 14 residues. Germline trimming cut 5 bases from V and 4 bases from J; bases unmatched to any gene: 6. Per germline, CDR1 KGHDR and CDR2 SFDVKD. CDR3 in DNA: TGTGCCACCAGTGCTTCGGACAGGGTGTACGAGCAGTACTTC. It yields the protein CATSASDRVYEQYF.

In its sample, this clone was seen many times. The J gene is TRBJ2-7, the V gene TRBV2; 9 bases match TRBD1. The CDR3 consists of 15 residues. Per the germline V gene, CDR1 is SNHLY and CDR2 is FYNNEI. The ends lost 7 bases at V and 3 bases at J; junction bases unmatched: 10. CDR3 sequence (DNA): TGTGCCAGCAAGGACCAGACAGGGGGGCGCTACGAGCAGTACTTC. Translation gives CASKDQTGGRYEQYF.

The rearrangement joins TRBV21-1 to TRBJ1-5; the D segment call TRBD1 is taken from the table without a DNA check. TRBV21-1 is a documented pseudogene. CDR3 length equals 15 residues. The CDR3 nucleotides read TGTGCCAGCAGCGATCGACAGGGAGGTAATCAGCCCCAGCATTTT. It codes for CASSDRQGGNQPQHF.

This clone was seen a few times. J is TRBJ2-5 and V is TRBV7-9; D is uncertain. This CDR3 contains 16 residues. V was pared by 1 base and J by 7 bases, with 19 bases between. Germline assignment: CDR1 SEHNR and CDR2 FQNEAQ (reference sequence). The CDR3 loop reads CASSLVDLVVERTQYF. CDR3 DNA sequence: TGTGCCAGCAGCTTAGTCGACTTAGTCGTCGAAAGGACCCAGTACTTC.

The genes are TRBV18 and TRBJ2-3; no clear D gene. Between the trimmed V and J ends, which lost 6 bases and 4 bases, there was a span of 5 bases. The CDR3 consists of 11 residues. Germline CDR1 KGHSH, CDR2 LQKENI. DNA of the CDR3: TGTGCCAGCTCCTTTGCAGATACGCAGTATTTT. Its protein is CASSFADTQYF.

This chain joins TRBV30 and TRBJ2-3; possibly TRBD2 for D (6 bases). The germline V and J ends were trimmed by 0 bases and 0 bases, with 10 bases remaining between them. CDR3 length: 15 amino acids. CDR1 GTSNPN and CDR2 SVGIG come from the germline V gene (reference sequence). The CDR3, as DNA: TGTGCCTGGAGTGTAGCTGCGGGGAGCACAGATACGCAGTATTTT. Translation gives CAWSVAAGSTDTQYF.

This rearrangement joins TRBV19 to TRBJ2-6; the match to TRBD1 covers 10 bases. The CDR3 runs to 17 residues. With 6 bases clipped from V and 0 bases from J, the junction kept 5 bases outside the gene matches. Germline assignment: CDR1 LNHDA and CDR2 SQIVND (reference sequence). CDR3 region: CASSRDRGFSGANVLTF. The DNA for the CDR3 is TGTGCCAGTAGCCGGGACAGGGGATTCTCTGGGGCCAACGTCCTGACTTTC.

The rearrangement links TRBV25-1 to TRBJ1-5; the D gene is possibly TRBD1 (6 bases). There are 15 residues in the CDR3. V dropped 6 bases and J dropped 0 bases, with 12 bases sitting between them. Germline loops: CDR1 MGHDK, CDR2 SYGVNS. For the CDR3, the DNA is TGTGCCAGCAGCGGGGACACAGCTAGCAATCAGCCCCAGCATTTT. Translating it yields CASSGDTASNQPQHF. Looking up the rest from reference TRBV25-1 and TRBJ1-5 gives the full variable domain: EADIYQTPRYLVIGTGKKITLECSQTMGHDKMYWYQQDPGMELHLIHYSYGVNSTEKGDLSSESTVSRIRTEHFPLTLESARPSHTSQYLCASSGDTASNQPQHFGDGTRLSIL.

The gene calls are TRBV6-5 and TRBJ2-3, with 8 bases matching TRBD1. This CDR3 has 13 residues. Germline assignment: CDR1 MNHEY and CDR2 SVGAGI. V dropped 8 bases and J dropped 2; count of bases not matched to a gene: 3. Here the CDR3 reads CASWDRNTDTQYF. Here the CDR3 DNA reads TGTGCCAGCTGGGACAGGAACACAGATACGCAGTATTTT.

This chain uses TRBV6-5 with TRBJ2-3; 8 bases align to TRBD2. V gave up 9 bases and J gave up 1 base; unmatched junction bases: 9. This CDR3 is 15 amino acids long. In germline, CDR1 is MNHEY, CDR2 SVGAGI. CDR3 amino acids: CASSLRAGGTDTQYF. CDR3 nucleotide sequence: TGTGCCAGTTCCTTAAGAGCGGGGGGCACAGATACGCAGTATTTT.